The entry below describes one TCR beta chain. By how much of the sample it makes up, this clonotype is large (0.1 to 1%). It has no known antigen specificity. Per-nucleotide qualities are absent, and no much larger clonotype sits a single base away. The data derive from a study. The CDR3 spans 15 residues, from the cysteine through the phenylalanine. The only DNA kept is the CDR3, 45 bases in frame from the first base. CDR1 and CDR2, looked up from the germline V gene (reference sequence), are SEHNR and FQNEAQ. Cut back by 7 bases and 1 base, the V and J ends lie 16 bases apart. The listed sequencing device is Illumina MiSeq. The raw public reads went through TCRdb reprocessing: fastp at Q25, MiXCR clone calling, in-frame beta chains kept. Each entry is one CDR3 protein sequence, shown with its most common DNA and genes. This sample gives about 800 distinct CDR3 sequences in total; approximately 8% of them show up just once. 20% to 25% of the sample rests with the top ten.

The sample taken for sequencing was CD4+ T cells from synovial fluid. The receptor chain draws on TRBV7-9 and TRBJ1-1; the D gene is not confidently resolved. This sequence originates from a human donor with rheumatoid arthritis. The CDR3 here reads CASKIALVSNTEAFF. The nucleotides are TGTGCCAGCAAAATAGCCCTGGTCTCGAACACTGAAGCTTTCTTT.